This TCR beta chain was captured by sequencing in a study of cytomegalovirus exposure and HLA in healthy donors. The ends were cut back, 0 bases at V and 0 bases at J, with 8 bases in the middle. Germline CDR1 SSHAT, CDR2 FNYEAQ (reference sequence). The CDR3 covers 16 residues. The PCR was carried out with 60 Vbeta primers and 13 Jbeta primers. Libraries were prepared by immunoSEQ multiplex PCR; TCRdb keeps only in-frame clonotypes and omits some of them. Among over 150,000 clones, roughly 80% were seen once, and the ten largest hold approximately 8%. The sequenced material came from PBMCs. The sequence was obtained from a man aged 25 to 45 in good health and CMV-seropositive. The rearrangement joins TRBV7-7 to TRBJ2-2, with D perhaps matching TRBD1 (6 bases). The CDR3 DNA reads as TGTGCCAGCAGCTTAGCCGGGACAACGAACACCGGGGAGCTGTTTTTT. Translation gives CASSLAGTTNTGELFF. Supplemented by reference TRBV7-7 and TRBJ2-2, the full variable domain reads GAGVSQSPRYKVTKRGQDVTLRCDPISSHATLYWYQQALGQGPEFLTYFNYEAQPDKSGLPSDRFSAERPEGSISTLTIQRTEQRDSAMYRCASSLAGTTNTGELFFGEGSRLTVL.